This T cell receptor (beta chain) was sequenced during a study of blood T cell repertoires in COVID-19 (dated by TCRdb to 2018 to 2021). Looking at the study overall: Samples from collaborators originated in the United States, Italy and Spain and spanned both the acute and convalescent phases of COVID-19. The prospective study material was composed of cDNA or gDNA derived from T cells, B-cell-depleted T cells, or PBMCs. The dataset comprised deeply sampled blood TCRbeta repertoires from subjects exposed to, actively infected with, or recovered from COVID-19. A freely available public database, intended as a resource for researchers studying the immune response to SARS-CoV-2, is where the repertoires were released. The samples were drawn from the first 160 participants of the ongoing ImmuneRACE study and from 950 to 1,500 subjects provided by 6 global collaborators. Nearly every sample came with metadata listing a de-identified subject ID, COVID-19 status, age in years and sex. Where available, HLA class I and class II types were obtained from metadata supplied by the sample provider rather than from assay-based typing. General conclusions and limits of the study: The quantity of clinical and demographic metadata differed by source and by participant and was supplied without curation.

The CDR3 measures 16 amino acids from cysteine to phenylalanine. CDR3 DNA is the only sequence kept; it has 48 bases, read in frame from the first base. V and J lose 5 bases and 7 bases, and a span of 26 bases separates them. Based on the germline V gene (reference sequence), the CDR1 and CDR2 sequences are GTSNPN and SVGIG. Collaborating institutions collected whole blood in K2EDTA tubes following their own protocols. For TCRbeta analysis, collaborator samples were shipped as frozen whole blood, as isolated PBMCs, or as DNA extracted from either sample type. Concerning this clone: It has no known antigen specificity. The record has no base qualities; no much larger clone is one base away.

TCRbeta CDR3 regions were amplified from genomic DNA by means of the immunoSEQ Assay, a bias-controlled multiplex PCR. Concerning the study's data processing: The number of nucleated cells in each sample was estimated by amplification of reference gene primers within the assay. To quantify the absolute abundance of each unique TCRbeta CDR3 rearrangement, sequence reads were collapsed and filtered. For each sample, productive Simpson clonality was calculated as the square root of Simpson's diversity index across productive rearrangements. As stored in TCRdb, this immuneACCESS dataset retains in-frame rearrangements with V and J assigned. A fraction of the clones does not appear; measured against another copy, unresolved V genes explain less than half of the discrepancy, and the remainder lacks a known reason. V and J calls plus clone size are reproduced from that table; the DNA served to infer D and trimming. Recorded for this sample are fewer than 75,000 clones; roughly nine tenths of them occurred a single time. About 9% of the sample comes from the top ten.

Recombination joined TRBV30 with TRBJ1-1; TRBD1 could be the D gene, as 5 bases match. This sequence was found in a human donor in a cohort sampled during active COVID-19. What was sequenced was peripheral blood. Read as DNA, the sequence is TGTGCCTGGCCGGCAGGGCATCCAACGGCGACTGATGAAGCTTTCTTT. Its protein is CAWPAGHPTATDEAFF.